This T cell receptor (beta chain) originates from a study of T cell repertoires in cytomegalovirus infection. Findings and limits, study-wide: There were HLA-C-restricted CMV-specific TCR beta clonotypes dominating the ex vivo response.

The CDR3 covers 17 residues. V gave up 5 bases and J gave up 10 bases, with 27 bases separating them. Germline V gene data show CDR1 as MNHEY and CDR2 as SMNVEV (reference sequence). TCRdb analysed the reads with MiXCR anew, one entry per CDR3 protein. The table lists around 210,000 distinct CDR3 sequences, 6.5% of them singletons. This clonotype was recorded many times. Its matching antigen is unknown. Sequencing was done on a sample of PBMCs. The V gene is TRBV27, the J gene TRBJ2-1, with D uncertain. The TCR comes from a human donor in good health (CMV status not recorded). Some clones in this sample may be carry-over from other donors' samples. CDR3 loop: CASSPYLSPFRPIEQFF. Written as DNA, the CDR3 is TGTGCCAGCAGTCCCTATCTGAGCCCTTTTAGGCCAATAGAGCAGTTCTTC.